This T cell receptor (beta chain) was found in a study of cytomegalovirus exposure and HLA in healthy donors. The study's findings and limits: Further analysis, carried out later, found HLA-associated TCR beta chains more clonally expanded than equally common other chains. Most likely, a cluster of highly shared sequence variants arose as a sequencing artifact. Some TCR beta chains (around 160 of them) were listed as cytomegalovirus-associated.

The PCR made use of 60 Vbeta and 13 Jbeta primers. Repertoires were generated with immunoSEQ multiplex PCR, while TCRdb's copy carries only in-frame clones and drops some. The sample has approximately 120,000 clones, approximately 78% seen once; the top ten hold about 1%. V was cut by 2 bases and J by 8 bases, with 7 bases left in between. The CDR3 runs 10 residues. The V gene's germline CDR1 is GTSNPN and CDR2 SVGIG (reference sequence). As for this clone: Its antigen is unidentified.

Healthy bone marrow donors formed the donor group. Sequencing was performed on PBMCs. The chain uses TRBV30 and TRBJ2-7; unclear D gene. This receptor was obtained from a woman in her 30s in good health and CMV-seronegative. CDR3 amino acids: CAWSKHKQYF. CDR3 nucleotide sequence: TGTGCCTGGAGTAAACACAAGCAGTACTTC.